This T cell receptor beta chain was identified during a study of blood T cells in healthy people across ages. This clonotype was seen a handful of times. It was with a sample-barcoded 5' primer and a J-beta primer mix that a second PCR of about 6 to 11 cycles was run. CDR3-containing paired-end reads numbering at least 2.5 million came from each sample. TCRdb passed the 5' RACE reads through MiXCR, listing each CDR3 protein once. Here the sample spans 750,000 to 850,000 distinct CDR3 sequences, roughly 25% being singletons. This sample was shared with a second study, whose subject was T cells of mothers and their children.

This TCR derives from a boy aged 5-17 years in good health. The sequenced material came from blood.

The CDR3: CASSPRTGLPGELFF. CDR3 coding DNA: TGTGCCAGCAGCCCTCGGACAGGGTTACCCGGGGAGCTGTTTTTT. The V and J genes are TRBV7-9 and TRBJ2-2; 8 bases line up with TRBD1. The CDR3 contains 15 residues. Trimming at V came to 5 bases and at J to 6 bases, leaving 8 bases not matched to a gene. Germline CDR1 SEHNR, CDR2 FQNEAQ (reference sequence). Full variable domain (outside the CDR3, taken from reference TRBV7-9 and TRBJ2-2): DTGVSQNPRHKITKRGQNVTFRCDPISEHNRLYWYRQTLGQGPEFLTYFQNEAQLEKSRLLSDRFSAERPKGSFSTLEIQRTEQGDSAMYLCASSPRTGLPGELFFGEGSRLTVL.